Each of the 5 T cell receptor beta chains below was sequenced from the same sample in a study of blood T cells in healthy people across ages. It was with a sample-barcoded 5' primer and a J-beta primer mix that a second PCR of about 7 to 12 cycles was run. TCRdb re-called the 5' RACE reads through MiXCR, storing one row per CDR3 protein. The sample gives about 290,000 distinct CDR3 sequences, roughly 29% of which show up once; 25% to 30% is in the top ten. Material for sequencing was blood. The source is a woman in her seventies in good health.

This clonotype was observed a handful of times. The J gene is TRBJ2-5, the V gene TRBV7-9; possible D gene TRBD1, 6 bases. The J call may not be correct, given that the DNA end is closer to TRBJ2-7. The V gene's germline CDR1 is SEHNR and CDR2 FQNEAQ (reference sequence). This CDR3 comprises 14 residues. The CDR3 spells CASSRRDISYEQYF. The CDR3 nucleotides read TGTGCCAGCAGCCGCCGGGACATATCCTACGAGCAGTACTTC.

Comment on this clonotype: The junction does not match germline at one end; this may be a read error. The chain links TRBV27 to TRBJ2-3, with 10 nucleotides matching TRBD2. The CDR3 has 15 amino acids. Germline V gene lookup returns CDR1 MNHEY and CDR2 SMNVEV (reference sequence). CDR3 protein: CASRQSGRASDTLYF. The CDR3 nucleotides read TGTGCCAGCAGACAGAGCGGGAGGGCCTCGGATACGCTGTATTTT.

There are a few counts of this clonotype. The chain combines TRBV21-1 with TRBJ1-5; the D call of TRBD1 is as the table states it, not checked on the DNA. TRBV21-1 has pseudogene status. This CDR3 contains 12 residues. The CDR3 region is CASSRQVQPQHF. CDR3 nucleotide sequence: TGTGCCAGCAGCAGACAGGTTCAGCCCCAGCATTTT.

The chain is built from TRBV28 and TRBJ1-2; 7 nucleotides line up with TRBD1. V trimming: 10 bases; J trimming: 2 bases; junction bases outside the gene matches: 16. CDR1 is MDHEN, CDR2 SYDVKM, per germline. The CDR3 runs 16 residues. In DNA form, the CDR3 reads TGTGCCATCCAAGAGACAGGGCTTCCTAAGAACTATGGCTACACCTTC. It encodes CAIQETGLPKNYGYTF.

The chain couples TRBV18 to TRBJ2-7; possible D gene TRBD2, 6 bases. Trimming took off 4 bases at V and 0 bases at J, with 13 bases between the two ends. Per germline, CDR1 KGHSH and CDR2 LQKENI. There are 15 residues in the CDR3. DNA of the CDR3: TGTGCCAGCTCACGACGGGAGAGGGACTCCTACGAGCAGTACTTC. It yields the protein CASSRRERDSYEQYF.